The T cell receptor beta chain under discussion was sequenced for a study of blood T cell repertoires in COVID-19. Study at large: Sites in the United States, Italy and Spain provided acute and convalescent COVID-19 samples. PBMCs, B-cell-depleted T cells, or T cells were the source of the cDNA or gDNA that made up the material.

The germline V and J ends were trimmed by 6 bases and 4 bases, with 4 bases remaining between them. Germline V CDR1 and CDR2: MNHNY, SVGAGI (reference sequence). The CDR3 totals 10 residues. Methods used by the authors: Amplified reference gene primers provided the basis for estimating nucleated cell counts. TCRdb's copy holds only in-frame clones and misses some; the assay was immunoSEQ multiplex PCR. V, J and clone size are taken as reported in that table, and D and trimming were inferred from the DNA itself. This sample has around 180,000 clones, with 85% to 90% found just once. This chain uses TRBV6-6 with TRBJ2-7; D unresolved. Sequenced sample: peripheral blood. This TCR came from a woman younger than 45 with active or convalescent COVID-19. In nucleotides, the CDR3 is TGTGCCAGCAGCAATTACGAGCAGTACTTC. It translates to CASSNYEQYF.